These 8 T cell receptor beta chains were sequenced from one sample in a study of molecular identifiers for immune sequencing clone quantification. One entry per CDR3 protein results from TCRdb running MiXCR on the PCR reads. This sample has about 40,000 distinct CDR3 sequences; approximately 24% occur once, and the top ten carry about 0.93%. The sequencing sample was made of naive CD8+ T cells from blood, with Jurkat cell RNA spiked in. Stated subset: FACS-sorted CD8+CD4-CCR7+CD45RA+ naive T cells. The receptors stem from a human donor in good health. Some libraries in this study had Jurkat cell RNA spiked in.

This clonotype was observed many times. The chain is built from TRBV27 and TRBJ2-3, with no clear D. The germline V gene has CDR1 MNHEY and CDR2 SMNVEV (reference sequence). The CDR3 sequence is 16 residues long. Trimming removed 1 base from V and 0 bases from J, with 11 bases in between. The CDR3 coding sequence is TGTGCCAGCAGTTTATGGCAAGGGCTAAGCACAGATACGCAGTATTTT. It encodes CASSLWQGLSTDTQYF.

Comments on this clonotype: Possible read error: a much larger clone is one base away. The chain uses TRBV20-1 and TRBJ2-5; 8 bases map to TRBD1. The CDR3 consists of 13 residues. The V gene's germline CDR1 is DFQATT and CDR2 SNEGSKA (reference sequence). The CDR3 here is CSALDRVGEPQYF. The CDR3 DNA reads as TGCAGTGCTCTGGACAGGGTGGGAGAGCCCCAGTACTTC.

This clonotype was found many times. The J gene is TRBJ2-2, the V gene TRBV9; D is unclear. Germline CDR1 reads SGDLS; CDR2 reads YYNGEE. This CDR3 comprises 15 residues. Trimming took off 2 bases at V and 0 bases at J, with 8 bases between the two ends. The chain's CDR3 is CASSVSTTNTGELFF. The CDR3 region has the DNA TGTGCCAGCAGCGTTTCTACAACGAACACCGGGGAGCTGTTTTTT.

This clonotype appeared a single time. This may be a read error: a much more frequent sequence differs by one nucleotide. J is TRBJ2-4 and V is TRBV7-9; no clear D gene. This CDR3 comprises 16 residues. Germline values: CDR1 SEHNR, CDR2 FQNEAQ (reference sequence). With 3 bases removed from V and 0 bases from J, the gap between germline ends came to 12 bases. In nucleotides, the CDR3 is TGTGCCAGCAGCTTCTCTGGGGTCGTAGCCAAAAACATTCAGTACTTC. Translation: CASSFSGVVAKNIQYF.

This clonotype was recorded many times. This rearrangement joins TRBV4-2 to TRBJ2-6; TRBD2 aligns across 14 bases. The V segment lost 3 bases and the J segment 2 bases; nucleotides outside the gene matches: 3. The CDR3 has 18 residues. Per germline, CDR1 LGHNA and CDR2 YNFKEQ. Written as DNA, the CDR3 is TGTGCCAGCAGCCAGGGACTAGCGGGAGTTGCTGGGGCCAACGTCCTGACTTTC. The encoded protein is CASSQGLAGVAGANVLTF.

In its sample, this clonotype was seen many times. V and J are TRBV19 and TRBJ1-1, with a possible D match to TRBD1 (5 bases). The V end was cut by 2 bases, the J end by 5 bases, with 12 bases between. The CDR3 is 14 amino acids. Germline lookup yields CDR1 LNHDA and CDR2 SQIVND (reference sequence). CDR3: CASSIWGPDTEAFF. DNA for the CDR3: TGTGCCAGTAGTATATGGGGCCCGGATACTGAAGCTTTCTTT.

In regard to this clonotype: An end of the junction differs from the germline gene, which may be a read error. The V and J genes are TRBV5-3 and TRBJ2-1, with D unresolved. TRBV5-3 qualifies as an ORF whose function is uncertain. CDR3 length: 13 residues. CDR3: CASSFPQNIEQFF. CDR3 in DNA: TGTGCCAGCAGCTTTCCGCAGAACATTGAGCAGTTCTTC.

This clonotype was observed a handful of times. This rearrangement joins TRBV15 to TRBJ2-3; maybe TRBD2 (5 bases). V shed 5 bases and J shed 0 bases, with 9 bases lying between them. This CDR3 region has 14 residues. The germline CDR1 and CDR2 sequences are LNHNV and YYDKDF (reference sequence). The CDR3, as DNA: TGTGCCACCAGCCGTAGCGATAGCACAGATACGCAGTATTTT. It encodes CATSRSDSTDTQYF.